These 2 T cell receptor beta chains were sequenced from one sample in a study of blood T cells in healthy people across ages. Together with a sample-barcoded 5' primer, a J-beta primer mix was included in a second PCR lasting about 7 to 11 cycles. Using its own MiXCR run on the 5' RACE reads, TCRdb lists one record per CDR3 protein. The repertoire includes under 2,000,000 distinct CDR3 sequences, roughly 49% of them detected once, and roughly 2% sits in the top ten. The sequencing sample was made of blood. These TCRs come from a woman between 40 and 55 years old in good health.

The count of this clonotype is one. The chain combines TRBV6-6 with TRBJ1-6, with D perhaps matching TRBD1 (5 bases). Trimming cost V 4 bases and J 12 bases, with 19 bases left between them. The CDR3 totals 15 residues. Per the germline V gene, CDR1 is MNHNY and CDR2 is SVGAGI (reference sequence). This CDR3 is CASSSGTGSRLPLHF. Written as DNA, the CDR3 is TGTGCCAGCAGTTCCGGGACCGGGTCTCGGTTACCCCTCCACTTT.

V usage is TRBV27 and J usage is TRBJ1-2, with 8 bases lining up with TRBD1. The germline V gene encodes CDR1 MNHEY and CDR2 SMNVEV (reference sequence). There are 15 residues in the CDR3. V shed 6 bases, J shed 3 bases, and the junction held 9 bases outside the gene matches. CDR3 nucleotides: TGTGCCAGCAGGACCCGGACAGGGAGGGACTATGGCTACACCTTC. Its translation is CASRTRTGRDYGYTF.